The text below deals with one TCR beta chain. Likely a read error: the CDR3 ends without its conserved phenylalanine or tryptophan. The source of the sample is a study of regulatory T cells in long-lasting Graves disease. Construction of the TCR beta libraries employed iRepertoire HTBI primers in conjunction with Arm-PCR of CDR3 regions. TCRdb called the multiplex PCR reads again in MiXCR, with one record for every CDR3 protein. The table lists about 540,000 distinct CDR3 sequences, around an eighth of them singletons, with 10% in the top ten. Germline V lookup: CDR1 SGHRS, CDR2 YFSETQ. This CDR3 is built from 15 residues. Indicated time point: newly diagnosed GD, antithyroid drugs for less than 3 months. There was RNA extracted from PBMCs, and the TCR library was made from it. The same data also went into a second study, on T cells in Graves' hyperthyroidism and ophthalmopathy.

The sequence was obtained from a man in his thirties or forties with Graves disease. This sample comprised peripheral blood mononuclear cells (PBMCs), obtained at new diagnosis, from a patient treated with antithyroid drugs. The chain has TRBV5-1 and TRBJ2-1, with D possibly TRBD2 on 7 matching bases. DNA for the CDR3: TGCGCCAGCAGCTCGGCGGGGGCCTCCTACAATGAACAGTTCCTC. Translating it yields CASSSAGASYNEQFL.